This entry lists 32 T cell receptor beta chains sequenced from one sample in a study of response to subunit inactivated influenza vaccine. TCRdb re-called the RT-PCR reads through MiXCR, storing one row per CDR3 protein. The sample includes roughly 570,000 distinct CDR3 sequences, approximately 12% of them seen just once. The sample consisted of PBMCs from blood, taken roughly 45 days after vaccination. Receptors were obtained from a man in his forties or fifties who received an inactivated influenza vaccine.

This clonotype has more than one count but fewer than ten. The rearrangement links TRBV5-1 to TRBJ2-7; the match to TRBD2 covers 9 bases. Trimming took 4 bases from V and 3 from J; bases not matched to a gene: 5. The CDR3 is made up of 14 amino acids. Germline loops: CDR1 SGHRS, CDR2 YFSETQ. The CDR3 sequence: CASSLLAGNYEQYF. The CDR3 bases are TGCGCCAGCAGCCTACTAGCGGGTAACTACGAGCAGTACTTC.

The sample holds a few counts of this clonotype. V and J are TRBV7-8 and TRBJ2-1; no definite D call. Trimming shortened V by 3 bases and J by 7 bases, and 7 bases separated the two germline ends. There are 12 residues in the CDR3. Germline V lookup: CDR1 SGHVS, CDR2 FQNEAQ. DNA of the CDR3: TGTGCCAGCAGCTTCCTTCTTAATGAGCAGTTCTTC. It yields the protein CASSFLLNEQFF.

The chain combines TRBV20-1 with TRBJ2-7; 9 nucleotides align to TRBD2. Germline CDR1 DFQATT, CDR2 SNEGSKA (reference sequence). V was pared by 3 bases and J by 0 bases, with 6 bases of the junction left unmatched. The CDR3 loop spans 15 amino acids. CDR3: CSASPSGGTSYEQYF. CDR3 coding DNA: TGCAGTGCTAGTCCGAGCGGGGGGACCTCCTACGAGCAGTACTTC.

This clonotype was seen a handful of times. The chain has TRBV7-2 and TRBJ2-1; tentative D call: TRBD2 (6 bases). From germline, CDR1 is SGHTA and CDR2 FQGNSA. V lost 1 base and J lost 9, with 10 bases in between. This CDR3 is built from 13 residues. CDR3 amino acids: CASSLERASEQFF. DNA of the CDR3: TGTGCCAGCAGCTTAGAGCGGGCCAGTGAGCAGTTCTTC. Full variable domain (remainder filled in from reference TRBV7-2 and TRBJ2-1): GAGVSQSPSNKVTEKGKDVELRCDPISGHTALYWYRQSLGQGLEFLIYFQGNSAPDKSGLPSDRFSAERTGGSVSTLTIQRTQQEDSAVYLCASSLERASEQFFGPGTRLTVL.

The sample holds a few counts of this clonotype. The chain carries TRBV7-9 and TRBJ2-7, with TRBD2 as a possible D gene (5 bases). The CDR3 totals 14 residues. The germline V gene encodes CDR1 SEHNR and CDR2 FQNEAQ (reference sequence). Trimming removed 10 bases from V and 2 bases from J, with 18 bases in between. DNA of the CDR3: TGTGCCACCACCCCTGAGTGGGAGACCTACGAGCAGTACTTC. Protein: CATTPEWETYEQYF.

The chain employs TRBV30 and TRBJ2-2, with D tentatively TRBD2 (5 bases). The CDR3 sequence is 12 residues long. Germline CDR1 and CDR2: GTSNPN and SVGIG (reference sequence). V lost 1 base and J lost 7, with 7 bases in between. This CDR3 is CAWSGGLGELFF. The CDR3, as DNA: TGTGCCTGGAGTGGAGGGCTCGGGGAGCTGTTTTTT.

This clonotype was found a few times. The CDR3 spells CASSRGGLAGYNEQFF. The CDR3 region has the DNA TGCGCCAGCAGCCGGGGGGGACTAGCGGGTTACAATGAGCAGTTCTTC. This chain connects TRBV4-3 to TRBJ2-1, with TRBD2 identical over 12 bases. V lost 4 bases, J lost 4 bases, and 5 bases stayed unmatched. The CDR3 consists of 16 residues. In germline, CDR1 is LGHNA, CDR2 YSLEER.

This rearrangement joins TRBV20-1 to TRBJ2-1; D is ambiguous. Trimming cost V 5 bases and J 8 bases, with 10 bases left between them. In germline, CDR1 is DFQATT, CDR2 SNEGSKA (reference sequence). This CDR3 region has 11 residues. The CDR3 sequence is CSARWNYEQFF. The CDR3 DNA reads as TGCAGTGCTCGATGGAACTATGAGCAGTTCTTC.

The chain joins TRBV5-1 to TRBJ2-7, with TRBD1 identical over 7 bases. J gave up 2 bases and V 2 bases, and 4 bases lay outside the gene matches. Germline V gene lookup returns CDR1 SGHRS and CDR2 YFSETQ. This CDR3 has 14 residues. CDR3 coding DNA: TGCGCCAGCAGCTTCGGGACAGTAGCCTACGAGCAGTACTTC. The encoded protein is CASSFGTVAYEQYF. Full variable domain (outside the CDR3, taken from reference TRBV5-1 and TRBJ2-7): KAGVTQTPRYLIKTRGQQVTLSCSPISGHRSVSWYQQTPGQGLQFLFEYFSETQRNKGNFPGRFSGRQFSNSRSEMNVSTLELGDSALYLCASSFGTVAYEQYFGPGTRLTVT.

V is TRBV12-3 or TRBV12-4 and J is TRBJ2-1; D is possibly TRBD2 (7 bases). This CDR3 has 17 amino acids. Trimming shortened V by 2 bases and J by 3 bases, and 17 bases separated the two germline ends. This CDR3 reads CASSLRGWGGDYNEQFF. CDR3 DNA sequence: TGTGCCAGCAGTTTAAGGGGATGGGGGGGCGACTACAATGAGCAGTTCTTC.

The chain employs TRBV19 and TRBJ1-2; D call uncertain. Per the germline V gene, CDR1 is LNHDA and CDR2 is SQIVND (reference sequence). The CDR3 spans 12 residues. V gave up 3 bases and J gave up 3 bases, with 5 bases separating them. CDR3 in DNA: TGTGCCAGTAGTATGACTTACTATGGCTACACCTTC. It encodes CASSMTYYGYTF.

This clonotype was detected many times. The V and J genes are TRBV25-1 and TRBJ1-2; 7 bases match TRBD1. CDR3 length equals 13 residues. J was trimmed by 5 bases and V by 1 base; bases with no gene match: 1. Germline lookup yields CDR1 MGHDK and CDR2 SYGVNS. CDR3 region: CASSESGGYGYTF. The CDR3 coding sequence is TGTGCCAGCAGTGAATCAGGGGGGTATGGCTACACCTTC.

This clonotype has more than one count but fewer than ten. The rearrangement links TRBV20-1 to TRBJ2-7; the match to TRBD1 covers 8 bases. Germline values: CDR1 DFQATT, CDR2 SNEGSKA (reference sequence). The CDR3 loop spans 13 amino acids. The chain's CDR3 is CRLASGGEGEQYF. CDR3 in DNA: TGCAGATTAGCCTCAGGGGGCGAAGGCGAGCAGTACTTC.

This clonotype turned up a few times. V usage is TRBV2 and J usage is TRBJ1-2; perhaps TRBD1 as D (6 bases). The CDR3 loop spans 17 amino acids. Germline V gene data show CDR1 as SNHLY and CDR2 as FYNNEI. Trimming removed 4 bases at V and 4 bases at J, with 22 bases between. DNA of the CDR3: TGTGCCAGCAGTGTGGCCCCGGACAGCCTAGAATCCTATGGCTACACCTTC. Its protein is CASSVAPDSLESYGYTF.

V usage is TRBV28 and J usage is TRBJ1-3; no clear D gene. Germline loops: CDR1 MDHEN, CDR2 SYDVKM. The germline V and J ends were trimmed by 7 bases and 0 bases, with 10 bases remaining between them. There are 14 residues in the CDR3. CDR3 sequence (DNA): TGTGCCAGCATGACCGGGAGCTCTGGAAACACCATATATTTT. It encodes CASMTGSSGNTIYF.

This clonotype was detected only a few times. This chain connects TRBV6-2 or TRBV6-3 to TRBJ2-1; 7 nucleotides agree with TRBD2. CDR1 and CDR2 from the germline V gene are MNHEY and SVGEGT. J gave up 6 bases and V 5 bases, and 13 bases lay outside the gene matches. This CDR3 is built from 16 residues. The CDR3 coding sequence is TGTGCCAGCAGTGCCTTGCGGCTAGGGAGGGGCAATGAGCAGTTCTTC. This sequence encodes CASSALRLGRGNEQFF.

This clonotype turned up a few times. The J gene is TRBJ2-2, the V gene TRBV9; D unresolved. The germline V gene has CDR1 SGDLS and CDR2 YYNGEE. This CDR3 comprises 13 residues. Trimming shortened V by 0 bases and J by 3 bases, and 3 bases separated the two germline ends. The CDR3 DNA sequence: TGTGCCAGCAGCGTAGGTGACACCGGGGAGCTGTTTTTT. Translating it yields CASSVGDTGELFF. The full variable domain, rest sourced from reference TRBV9 and TRBJ2-2, is DSGVTQTPKHLITATGQRVTLRCSPRSGDLSVYWYQQSLDQGLQFLIQYYNGEERAKGNILERFSAQQFPDLHSELNLSSLELGDSALYFCASSVGDTGELFFGEGSRLTVL.

This rearrangement joins TRBV28 to TRBJ2-7, with TRBD1 as a possible D gene (5 bases). The CDR3 covers 14 residues. CDR1 and CDR2 (germline): MDHEN, SYDVKM. The V gene lost 2 bases and the J gene lost 4 bases, with 12 bases spanning the gap. The CDR3: CASSLRGQLYEQYF. The DNA for the CDR3 is TGTGCCAGCAGTTTAAGGGGCCAACTTTACGAGCAGTACTTC.

The rearrangement joins TRBV27 to TRBJ2-7, with 9 bases fitting TRBD1. Germline values: CDR1 MNHEY, CDR2 SMNVEV (reference sequence). Germline trimming cut 1 base from V and 3 bases from J; bases unmatched to any gene: 7. The CDR3 is 16 residues long. The CDR3 is CASSLYGTGSFYEQYF. The CDR3 DNA reads TGTGCCAGCAGTTTATACGGGACAGGGTCCTTCTACGAGCAGTACTTC.

The V gene is TRBV20-1, the J gene TRBJ1-5; the D is unclear. Trimming took off 4 bases at V and 4 bases at J, with 14 bases between the two ends. Per the germline V gene, CDR1 is DFQATT and CDR2 is SNEGSKA (reference sequence). This CDR3 comprises 14 residues. CDR3 residues: CSAILPMANQPQHF. Here the CDR3 DNA reads TGCAGTGCTATATTGCCGATGGCGAATCAGCCCCAGCATTTT.

The chain combines TRBV5-4 with TRBJ2-1, with 7 bases that match TRBD1. V was clipped by 1 base and J by 15 bases; unmatched bases: 13. Germline-derived CDR1 and CDR2 are SGHNT and YYREEE (reference sequence). This CDR3 is built from 14 residues. The CDR3: CASSLNSQGDQWFF. CDR3 bases: TGTGCCAGCAGCTTGAACTCCCAGGGGGACCAGTGGTTCTTC.

This clonotype was detected only a few times. This chain uses TRBV10-3 with TRBJ1-6, with a tentative D call TRBD1 (5 bases). This CDR3 region has 15 residues. Deletions cut 11 bases from V and 0 bases from J, with 14 bases between. The germline V gene has CDR1 ENHRY and CDR2 SYGVKD. This CDR3 reads CACRPDSSYNSPLHF. Here the CDR3 DNA reads TGTGCCTGCCGCCCAGACAGCTCCTATAATTCACCCCTCCACTTT.

In this sample, this clonotype turned up a few times. V usage is TRBV5-8 and J usage is TRBJ2-1, with 10 bases lining up with TRBD1. This CDR3 is 16 amino acids long. Germline V lookup: CDR1 SGHTS, CDR2 YDEGEE. After removal of 3 bases from V and 5 bases from J, the junction contained 8 bases not matched to a gene. The CDR3 spells CASSSGGQGKNNEQFF. CDR3 sequence (DNA): TGTGCCAGCAGCTCCGGGGGACAGGGGAAGAACAATGAGCAGTTCTTC.

There are a few counts of this clonotype. V and J are TRBV13 and TRBJ2-7; maybe TRBD2 (6 bases). V was cut by 2 bases and J by 7 bases, with 18 bases left in between. This CDR3 has 15 residues. Germline CDR1 reads PRHDT; CDR2 reads FYEKMQ (reference sequence). CDR3 amino acids: CASSLLLSSEGEQYF. CDR3 nucleotides: TGTGCCAGCAGCTTATTACTTTCTAGCGAGGGGGAGCAGTACTTC. Variable domain in full (rest from reference TRBV13 and TRBJ2-7): AAGVIQSPRHLIKEKRETATLKCYPIPRHDTVYWYQQGPGQDPQFLISFYEKMQSDKGSIPDRFSAQQFSDYHSELNMSSLELGDSALYFCASSLLLSSEGEQYFGPGTRLTVT.

The chain couples TRBV28 to TRBJ2-7; TRBD1 aligns across 8 bases. V shed 4 bases, J shed 6 bases, and the junction held 8 bases outside the gene matches. Germline CDR1 reads MDHEN; CDR2 reads SYDVKM. This CDR3 is 14 amino acids long. CDR3 nucleotides: TGTGCCAGCAGTTCCCCCGGGACAGGCGGCGAGCAGTACTTC. Its protein is CASSSPGTGGEQYF. Drawing the rest from reference TRBV28 and TRBJ2-7, the complete variable domain is DVKVTQSSRYLVKRTGEKVFLECVQDMDHENMFWYRQDPGLGLRLIYFSYDVKMKEKGDIPEGYSVSREKKERFSLILESASTNQTSMYLCASSSPGTGGEQYFGPGTRLTVT.

A few counts support this clonotype. The CDR3 is CASSLERGPLKDTDTQYF. The CDR3 DNA reads TGTGCCAGCAGTTTAGAGCGGGGGCCTCTAAAAGACACAGATACGCAGTATTTT. J is TRBJ2-3 and V is TRBV28, with 8 positions matching TRBD2. The CDR3 covers 18 residues. After removal of 2 bases from V and 2 bases from J, the junction contained 12 bases not matched to a gene. Germline V gene sequence: CDR1 MDHEN, CDR2 SYDVKM.

This clonotype was counted many times. The rearrangement links TRBV7-2 to TRBJ2-3; 10 positions agree with TRBD2. The CDR3 covers 16 residues. Per germline, CDR1 SGHTA and CDR2 FQGNSA. V shed 4 bases and J 1 base; nucleotides not matched to a gene: 5. CDR3 sequence: CASSSRLAGRTDTQYF. Here the CDR3 DNA reads TGTGCCAGCAGCTCTAGACTAGCGGGCCGCACAGATACGCAGTATTTT. The full variable domain, completed using reference TRBV7-2 and TRBJ2-3, is GAGVSQSPSNKVTEKGKDVELRCDPISGHTALYWYRQSLGQGLEFLIYFQGNSAPDKSGLPSDRFSAERTGGSVSTLTIQRTQQEDSAVYLCASSSRLAGRTDTQYFGPGTRLTVL.

This clonotype was counted a few times. The chain employs TRBV20-1 and TRBJ2-3; D unclear. The CDR3 is 14 amino acids. Germline CDR1 reads DFQATT; CDR2 reads SNEGSKA (reference sequence). The V and J ends lost 3 bases and 1 base respectively, with 11 bases between them. Written as DNA, the CDR3 is TGCAGTGCTAGTCAAAGAGGACGCACAGATACGCAGTATTTT. As protein: CSASQRGRTDTQYF.

This clonotype was observed once. The chain recombines TRBV14 with TRBJ2-5, with a possible D match to TRBD1 (5 bases). The CDR3 is 14 amino acids. CDR1 SGHDN and CDR2 FVKESK come from the germline V gene. V lost 3 bases to trimming and J lost 3 bases, with 11 bases between them. CDR3 DNA: TGTGCCAGCAGCCATAAGGGGATGAAAGAGACCCAGTACTTC. Translation gives CASSHKGMKETQYF.

The chain couples TRBV27 to TRBJ2-3, with 16 bases fitting TRBD2. The CDR3 runs to 22 residues. V trimming: 3 bases; J trimming: 2 bases; junction bases outside the gene matches: 17. Germline values: CDR1 MNHEY, CDR2 SMNVEV (reference sequence). CDR3 amino acids: CASSFLSRFGTSGGGTTDTQYF. CDR3 DNA: TGTGCCAGCAGTTTCCTCTCGAGGTTCGGGACTAGCGGGGGGGGCACCACAGATACGCAGTATTTT.

The table lists this clonotype with a few counts. The genes are TRBV28 and TRBJ1-2; a weak D match, TRBD1 (6 bases). V was shortened by 3 bases and J by 5 bases, with 13 bases between the two germline ends. The CDR3 has 14 amino acids. Germline CDR1 MDHEN, CDR2 SYDVKM. DNA of the CDR3: TGTGCCAGCAGTTTTCGGGGGGCCTTTTATGGCTACACCTTC. This codes for CASSFRGAFYGYTF.

This clonotype has just a few counts. The gene calls are TRBV29-1 and TRBJ2-2; D remains unclear. Germline V gives CDR1 SQVTM, CDR2 ANQGSEA. The length of the CDR3 is 11 residues. The V and J ends lost 6 bases and 10 bases respectively, with 12 bases between them. The CDR3: CSVERHEELFF. CDR3 nucleotides: TGCAGCGTCGAACGCCATGAGGAGCTGTTTTTT.